What follows is one T cell receptor (beta chain) and its context. There is no known antigen for this receptor. Base qualities are not provided; no much larger clone lies one nucleotide away. The immunoSEQ Assay, a bias-controlled multiplex PCR, was used to amplify TCRbeta CDR3 regions from genomic DNA. In the paper's pipeline: The number of nucleated cells in each sample was estimated by amplification of reference gene primers within the assay. Sequence reads were collapsed and filtered to measure the absolute abundance of every unique TCRbeta CDR3 rearrangement. For each sample, productive Simpson clonality was calculated as the square root of Simpson's diversity index over productive rearrangements. The source is immuneACCESS, and TCRdb retained only in-frame sequences with V and J called. Part of the clones is not carried over; for the studies checked, unresolved V genes explain less than half of this, and the remainder is unexplained. The DNA was the basis for D and trimming; V, J and clone size are from that table. For this sample the table gives a few hundred thousand clones, of which about 90% were detected only once. The ten largest clones represent 1% to 1.5% of the sample.

The CDR3 runs 15 residues from the cysteine to the phenylalanine. The retained sequence is limited to the CDR3, 45 bases, with the frame set at the first base. The germline V gene sets CDR1 to MNHEY and CDR2 to SVGAGI. Trimming removed 0 bases from V and 6 bases from J, leaving 14 bases between the germline ends. This sample was taken from a study of blood T cell repertoires in COVID-19 (dated by TCRdb to about 2020). Context from the whole study: The collaborator samples originated in the United States, Italy and Spain and spanned the acute and convalescent phases of COVID-19. The material from the prospective study consisted of cDNA or gDNA derived from T cells, B-cell-depleted T cells, or PBMCs. Deeply sampled blood TCRbeta repertoires from subjects exposed to, actively infected with, or recovered from COVID-19 were included in the dataset. The repertoires were made available in a free public database intended to serve as a resource for research on the immune response to SARS-CoV-2. The samples were drawn from the first 160 participants of the ongoing ImmuneRACE study and from 950 to 1,500 subjects provided by 6 global collaborators. Nearly every sample came with metadata listing a de-identified subject ID, COVID-19 status, age in years and sex. Where available, HLA class I and class II types were obtained from metadata supplied by the sample provider rather than from assay-based typing.

Participants in the prospective study were enrolled through a virtual design, were aged roughly 18 to 100 years, and lived in about two dozen United States geographic areas. In the prospective study, participants were assigned to cohorts based on the clinical history participants reported in a screening survey and a study questionnaire. In the prospective study, whole blood, serum and a nasopharyngeal or oropharyngeal swab were collected from each participant by mobile phlebotomists. Additional blood draws and questionnaires over a roughly two-month period could optionally be provided by prospective study participants. Before DNA extraction, blood samples from the prospective study were shipped at room temperature or frozen. What the study reported, not specific to this receptor: The quantity of clinical and demographic metadata differed by source and by participant and was supplied without curation.

This TCR came from a human donor in a cohort exposed to, infected with or recovered from COVID-19 (not recorded which). The donor label of this sample is uncertain. Sequenced sample: PBMCs or T cells enriched from blood (not recorded which). The sequence links TRBV6-5 to TRBJ1-2; TRBD1 is perhaps the D gene, given 6 matching bases. The encoded CDR3 is CASSYSRAGENGYTF. The bases are TGTGCCAGCAGTTACTCCCGGGCAGGGGAGAATGGCTACACCTTC.